One sample yielded the 23 T cell receptor beta chains listed below, sequenced in a study of CD8+ T cells in alopecia areata. Treatment specified: oral pan-JAK inhibitor, 5-10 mg twice daily. As the sequencing template, cDNA was produced by extracting RNA and reverse transcribing it. Assay: immunoSEQ multiplex PCR; the TCRdb copy retains only in-frame clones and omits some. Here the sample spans approximately 210,000 clones, around two fifths being singletons. Sequencing was performed on CD4+ T cells sorted from blood, taken between weeks 36 and 40, from a patient treated with tofacitinib. The receptors shown here come from a human donor with alopecia areata.

This clone was seen a handful of times. The genes are TRBV9 and TRBJ2-3, with 9 bases that match TRBD2. The CDR3 runs 16 residues. The trim removed 2 bases at V and 2 bases at J, leaving 6 bases unmatched. Germline CDR1 reads SGDLS; CDR2 reads YYNGEE. Written as DNA, the CDR3 is TGTGCCAGCAGCGTGTCCAGCGGGAGGTCCACAGATACGCAGTATTTT. Translation: CASSVSSGRSTDTQYF.

This clone was counted only a few times. The V gene is TRBV29-1, the J gene TRBJ2-2; unclear D gene. Germline CDR1 is SQVTM and CDR2 is ANQGSEA. The CDR3 length is 12 residues. The CDR3 DNA follows: TGCCCGAACGCGTGTGAATCCGGGGAGCTGTTTTTT. Protein: CPNACESGELFF.

This clone was detected only a few times. V usage is TRBV28 and J usage is TRBJ2-7; D possibly uses TRBD1 or TRBD2 (5 bases each). The V gene lost 6 bases and the J gene lost 5 bases, with 14 bases spanning the gap. Germline assignment: CDR1 MDHEN and CDR2 SYDVKM. CDR3 length: 13 amino acids. CDR3 amino acids: CASSPPLGDEQYF. The CDR3 coding sequence is TGTGCCAGCAGCCCTCCCTTGGGGGACGAGCAGTACTTC.

The rearrangement uses TRBV7-2 and TRBJ2-1; 9 positions match TRBD2. This CDR3 has 15 amino acids. Germline CDR1 reads SGHTA; CDR2 reads FQGNSA. V was pared by 5 bases and J by 5 bases, with 7 bases of the junction left unmatched. The CDR3 DNA sequence: TGTGCCAGCAGCGCTGGACTAGCGTCCAACAATGAGCAGTTCTTC. Translating gives CASSAGLASNNEQFF.

This clone was counted once. The chain uses TRBV29-1 and TRBJ2-7, with unresolved D. Per germline, CDR1 SQVTM and CDR2 ANQGSEA. CDR3 length: 11 amino acids. V lost 4 bases and J lost 9, with 13 bases in between. The CDR3 sequence is CSVGLVSGQYF. The CDR3 DNA reads as TGCAGCGTTGGCCTGGTCTCCGGGCAGTACTTC.

Details on this clone: This sample includes further DNA sequences coding for the same CDR3. The rearrangement links TRBV2 to TRBJ1-2; no clear D gene. The ends were cut back, 2 bases at V and 7 bases at J, with 2 bases in the middle. The germline CDR1 and CDR2 sequences are SNHLY and FYNNEI. The CDR3 runs to 10 residues. CDR3 residues: CASSESGYTF. CDR3 DNA: TGTGCCAGCAGTGAATCTGGCTACACCTTC.

This clone was counted a few times. This sequence joins TRBV29-1 and TRBJ1-2; the D is unclear. V was clipped by 4 bases and J by 8 bases, with 11 bases between them. In germline, CDR1 is SQVTM, CDR2 ANQGSEA. This CDR3 is built from 11 residues. The CDR3 loop reads CSVGGPAGYTF. Written as DNA, the CDR3 is TGCAGCGTTGGGGGTCCAGCCGGCTACACCTTC.

This clone was seen a few times. CDR3 sequence (DNA): TGTGCCAGCAGTTGGCCGGGCGAAGGGGACGAGCAGTACTTC. It yields the protein CASSWPGEGDEQYF. V is TRBV28 and J is TRBJ2-7, with a possible D match to TRBD1 (5 bases). V was shortened by 4 bases and J by 5 bases, with 15 bases between the two germline ends. The CDR3 spans 14 residues. Germline lookup yields CDR1 MDHEN and CDR2 SYDVKM.

As regards this clone: Different DNA sequences within this sample yield the same CDR3. The chain joins TRBV30 to TRBJ2-2; D uncertain. Germline CDR1 GTSNPN, CDR2 SVGIG (reference sequence). V was shortened by 0 bases and J by 6 bases, with 5 bases between the two germline ends. This CDR3 spans 12 amino acids. The CDR3 DNA sequence: TGTGCCTGGAGTGTAGGTGCCGGGGAGCTGTTTTTT. This translates into CAWSVGAGELFF. Combining the CDR3 with reference TRBV30 and TRBJ2-2 gives the whole variable domain SQTIHQWPATLVQPVGSPLSLECTVEGTSNPNLYWYRQAAGRGLQLLFYSVGIGQISSEVPQNLSASRPQDRQFILSSKKLLLSDSGFYLCAWSVGAGELFFGEGSRLTVL.

This clone was counted only a few times. This chain links TRBV5-8 with TRBJ1-2; 12 positions agree with TRBD1. The CDR3 has 15 amino acids. With V trimmed by 4 bases and J by 9 bases, 10 bases remained unmatched. Germline CDR1 SGHTS, CDR2 YDEGEE. The CDR3 region has the DNA TGTGCCAGCAGCGTAGCCGGGACAGGGGGCAAGAGCTACACCTTC. It specifies CASSVAGTGGKSYTF. The whole variable domain, filled in from reference TRBV5-8 and TRBJ1-2, reads EAGVTQSPTHLIKTRGQQATLRCSPISGHTSVYWYQQALGLGLQFLLWYDEGEERNRGNFPPRFSGRQFPNYSSELNVNALELEDSALYLCASSVAGTGGKSYTFGSGTRLTVV.

The V and J genes are TRBV4-2 and TRBJ2-7; D perhaps matches TRBD1 (7 bases). CDR3 length: 15 residues. The V gene's germline CDR1 is LGHNA and CDR2 YNFKEQ. V shed 0 bases and J shed 6 bases, with 15 bases lying between them. CDR3 in DNA: TGTGCCAGCAGCCAAGAAACGAATCAGGGGGGCGAGCAGTACTTC. This encodes CASSQETNQGGEQYF.

This clone was seen only a few times. The chain joins TRBV18 to TRBJ2-7, with D possibly TRBD1 on 6 matching bases. The CDR3 covers 15 residues. The germline V and J ends were trimmed by 0 bases and 6 bases, with 15 bases remaining between them. Germline V CDR1 and CDR2: KGHSH, LQKENI. CDR3 nucleotide sequence: TGTGCCAGCTCACCACCGTCAGGGGTGGACGGCGAGCAGTACTTC. Translated: CASSPPSGVDGEQYF.

The rearrangement uses TRBV6-1 and TRBJ1-2, with D perhaps matching TRBD1 (5 bases). V lost 1 base and J 4 bases, leaving 13 bases between the germline ends. The CDR3 is made up of 15 amino acids. CDR1 is MNHNS, CDR2 SASEGT, per germline. The CDR3 DNA reads as TGTGCCAGCAGTGAAGAGGGGTACCAGACCTATGGCTACACCTTC. This gives the protein CASSEEGYQTYGYTF.

This chain joins TRBV30 and TRBJ1-1; D is unclear. Germline V lookup: CDR1 GTSNPN, CDR2 SVGIG (reference sequence). V lost 1 base and J 6 bases, leaving 6 bases between the germline ends. This CDR3 is built from 11 residues. CDR3 sequence reads: CAWSGIAEAFF. The CDR3 DNA follows: TGTGCCTGGAGTGGTATCGCTGAAGCTTTCTTT.

This chain connects TRBV6-1 to TRBJ1-5, with D perhaps matching TRBD1 (6 bases). Between the trimmed V and J ends, which lost 6 bases and 2 bases, there was a span of 14 bases. This CDR3 has 15 amino acids. CDR1 MNHNS and CDR2 SASEGT come from the germline V gene. The CDR3 spells CASRGGGSGNQPQHF. For the CDR3, the DNA is TGTGCCAGCAGGGGGGGCGGCTCTGGCAATCAGCCCCAGCATTTT.

In this sample, this clone turned up once. The V and J genes are TRBV30 and TRBJ2-1; 13 bases are shared with TRBD2. The germline CDR1 and CDR2 sequences are GTSNPN and SVGIG (reference sequence). J gave up 2 bases and V 0 bases, and 1 base lay outside the gene matches. There are 16 residues in the CDR3. CDR3 in DNA: TGTGCCTGGAGTGTACTAGCGGGAGGGGCCTACAATGAGCAGTTCTTC. As protein: CAWSVLAGGAYNEQFF.

This clone has ten or more counts. The chain combines TRBV5-4 with TRBJ1-1, with TRBD1 matching 8 bases. The CDR3 has 15 amino acids. Germline values: CDR1 SGHNT, CDR2 YYREEE (reference sequence). J gave up 1 base and V 6 bases, and 8 bases lay outside the gene matches. The CDR3 protein is CASTMTGDSNTEAFF. The CDR3 DNA reads as TGTGCCAGCACCATGACAGGGGATTCGAACACTGAAGCTTTCTTT.

V is TRBV9 and J is TRBJ2-2, with 12 bases that match TRBD2. Germline assignment: CDR1 SGDLS and CDR2 YYNGEE. Germline trimming cut 4 bases from V and 4 bases from J; bases unmatched to any gene: 11. The CDR3 consists of 18 residues. In DNA form, the CDR3 reads TGTGCCAGCAGCCCGCGCCCCACTAGCGGGAGGATCACCGGGGAGCTGTTTTTT. This gives the protein CASSPRPTSGRITGELFF.

V is TRBV2 and J is TRBJ2-1, with 9 positions matching TRBD1. The CDR3 totals 14 residues. CDR1 and CDR2 (germline): SNHLY, FYNNEI. With 8 bases clipped from V and 5 bases from J, the junction kept 7 bases outside the gene matches. The CDR3 sequence is CASLVGQGDNEQFF. CDR3 coding DNA: TGTGCCAGCCTCGTGGGACAGGGTGACAATGAGCAGTTCTTC.

The chain has TRBV28 and TRBJ2-6, with D maybe TRBD1 (6 bases). Trimming shortened V by 6 bases and J by 0 bases, and 9 bases separated the two germline ends. Looked up from germline, CDR1 is MDHEN and CDR2 is SYDVKM. This CDR3 spans 15 amino acids. The CDR3 reads CASRGQLSGANVLTF. The CDR3 region has the DNA TGTGCCAGCAGAGGACAGCTCTCTGGGGCCAACGTCCTGACTTTC.

The sample holds one count of this clone. V gene TRBV4-3 combines with J gene TRBJ2-1; 9 nucleotides line up with TRBD2. Germline V lookup: CDR1 LGHNA, CDR2 YSLEER. CDR3 length: 18 amino acids. J gave up 2 bases and V 1 base, and 9 bases lay outside the gene matches. Written as DNA, the CDR3 is TGCGCCAGCAGCCAAGCCCCTACTGTAGCGGGGGCCTACAATGAGCAGTTCTTC. This gives the protein CASSQAPTVAGAYNEQFF.

The J gene is TRBJ1-1, the V gene TRBV6-4; D gene ambiguous. Germline V lookup: CDR1 MRHNA, CDR2 SNTAGT. This CDR3 comprises 13 residues. Deletions cut 4 bases from V and 2 bases from J, with 8 bases between. CDR3 DNA sequence: TGTGCCAGCAGTGCGGCAGCTAACACTGAAGCTTTCTTT. The encoded protein is CASSAAANTEAFF.

The count of this clone is one. The genes are TRBV7-8 and TRBJ2-7; tentative D call: TRBD1 (6 bases). CDR1 is SGHVS and CDR2 is FQNEAQ in the germline V gene. CDR3 size: 15 residues. V lost 0 bases to trimming and J lost 7 bases, with 16 bases between them. The CDR3 here is CASSLAVQGSREQYF. The CDR3 DNA is TGTGCCAGCAGCTTAGCGGTACAGGGATCCCGTGAGCAGTACTTC.